This T cell receptor beta chain derives from a study of cytomegalovirus exposure and HLA in healthy donors. Findings and limits, study-wide: An analysis was carried out at a later point. It showed that HLA-associated TCR beta chains were more clonally expanded than equally common non-associated chains. In a later analysis, a genetic analysis reported fewer productive-TCR N-insertions in an Asian-associated ancestry cluster than the cohort average. It was confirmed in vitro that a few of the CMV-associated chains were specific for CMV antigens.

13 Jbeta primers and 60 Vbeta primers were used for the PCR. Generated by immunoSEQ multiplex PCR, the TCRdb table keeps only in-frame clones and is missing some. In the table there are under 200,000 clones, approximately 79% of which are singletons. Looked up from germline, CDR1 is ENHRY and CDR2 is SYGVKD. Between the trimmed V and J ends, which lost 7 bases and 6 bases, there was a span of 24 bases. This CDR3 is 16 amino acids long. Worth noting for this clone: Antigen: not known.

Input material: PBMCs. This chain uses TRBV10-3 with TRBJ1-2, with D unresolved. This receptor was identified in a human donor in good health. The CDR3 DNA sequence: TGTGCCATCAAAGGTCAAGCTCAGCGGAACTCTCATGGCTACACCTTC. It codes for CAIKGQAQRNSHGYTF.